One sample yielded the 24 T cell receptor beta chains listed below, sequenced in a study of cytomegalovirus exposure and HLA in healthy donors (dated by TCRdb to between 2016 and 2019). Library preparation used the immunoSEQ multiplex PCR assay. A mixture of 60 forward primers for TCR Vbeta segments and 13 reverse primers for TCR Jbeta segments was used in the multiplex PCR. Here the immuneACCESS table is served through TCRdb, limited to in-frame sequences with V and J called. Missing clones are a known gap in these copies; in checked studies unresolved V genes cover under half, and the rest lacks a known reason. This sample lists a few hundred thousand clones; over 60% were detected once. Jointly, the top ten make up 1.5% to 2% of the sample. The sample taken for sequencing was PBMCs. The receptors here all came from a man aged 18 to 30 in good health and CMV-seronegative.

This chain links TRBV21-1 with TRBJ2-7; TRBD2, the table's D call, was not compared with the DNA. TRBV21-1 is a recognized pseudogene. The CDR3 runs 12 residues. The CDR3 loop is CAAWREAYEQYF. The CDR3 DNA follows: TGTGCCGCTTGGCGTGAGGCCTACGAGCAGTACTTC.

The chain links TRBV2 to TRBJ1-2, with no clear D. The germline CDR1 and CDR2 sequences are SNHLY and FYNNEI. The germline V and J ends were trimmed by 5 bases and 0 bases, with 10 bases remaining between them. This CDR3 comprises 14 residues. CDR3 sequence: CASSPPGTNYGYTF. DNA of the CDR3: TGTGCCAGCAGTCCGCCAGGTACTAACTATGGCTACACCTTC.

The chain has TRBV27 and TRBJ2-7, with TRBD1 matching 10 bases. Germline lookup yields CDR1 MNHEY and CDR2 SMNVEV (reference sequence). The V and J ends lost 5 bases and 6 bases, in that order; junction bases with no gene match: 7. The length of the CDR3 is 14 residues. The CDR3 DNA is TGTGCCAGCAGTAACTGGGACAGGGGCAGCGAGCAGTACTTC. Protein sequence: CASSNWDRGSEQYF.

The chain uses TRBV6-5 and TRBJ2-7, with 8 bases lining up with TRBD1. Germline CDR1 reads MNHEY; CDR2 reads SVGAGI. CDR3 length: 14 amino acids. The V and J ends lost 7 bases and 1 base, in that order; junction bases with no gene match: 6. CDR3 loop: CASTTDRGSYEQYF. CDR3 nucleotides: TGTGCCAGCACAACCGACAGGGGATCCTACGAGCAGTACTTC.

V usage is TRBV4-1 and J usage is TRBJ2-2, with 8 bases aligning to TRBD2. The CDR3 runs to 17 residues. Trimming removed 0 bases from V and 1 base from J; junction bases left unmatched: 4. In germline, CDR1 is MGHRA, CDR2 YSYEKL. CDR3 bases: TGCGCCAGCAGCCAAGATGGCGGGGGGCAGAACACCGGGGAGCTGTTTTTT. Translated, it gives CASSQDGGGQNTGELFF.

The chain recombines TRBV19 with TRBJ1-5; 9 nucleotides line up with TRBD1. J gave up 5 bases and V 7 bases, and 12 bases lay outside the gene matches. Germline-derived CDR1 and CDR2 are LNHDA and SQIVND (reference sequence). The length of the CDR3 is 16 residues. CDR3 protein: CASTVTGQGIHQPQHF. DNA for the CDR3: TGTGCCAGTACTGTGACAGGACAGGGGATCCATCAGCCCCAGCATTTT.

The chain joins TRBV7-2 to TRBJ2-3; a possible D gene is TRBD1 (6 bases). Trimming pared 3 bases from V and 0 bases from J, leaving 10 bases between. The CDR3 has 15 amino acids. CDR1 and CDR2 (germline): SGHTA, FQGNSA. The CDR3 spells CASSFYRESTDTQYF. DNA of the CDR3: TGTGCCAGCAGCTTTTACAGGGAGAGCACAGATACGCAGTATTTT.

This clone was recorded a few times. V is TRBV4-3 and J is TRBJ1-4; 10 bases map to TRBD1. V gave up 8 bases and J gave up 10 bases; unmatched junction bases: 10. The length of the CDR3 is 14 residues. Germline V gene sequence: CDR1 LGHNA, CDR2 YSLEER. The CDR3 DNA reads as TGCGCCAGCGGTCGACAGGGGGCGTTGGGAAAACTGTTTTTT. Protein: CASGRQGALGKLFF.

The genes are TRBV7-6 and TRBJ2-1; 8 bases match TRBD2. Germline values: CDR1 SGHVS, CDR2 FNYEAQ. V lost 3 bases, J lost 1 base, and 8 bases stayed unmatched. The CDR3 has 17 amino acids. CDR3 bases: TGTGCCAGCAGCTTGGGGACTAGAACTCGATCCTACAATGAGCAGTTCTTC. It yields the protein CASSLGTRTRSYNEQFF.

The chain couples TRBV27 to TRBJ2-3, with 10 bases matching TRBD2. The V gene's germline CDR1 is MNHEY and CDR2 SMNVEV (reference sequence). The CDR3 spans 20 residues. The J segment lost 3 bases and the V segment lost 1 base, leaving 16 bases of the junction unmatched. CDR3 coding DNA: TGTGCCAGCAGTTTATACTCCCTTGGGCTAGCGGGAGATGGGACAGATACGCAGTATTTT. Translation gives CASSLYSLGLAGDGTDTQYF.

V usage is TRBV13 and J usage is TRBJ2-4; 8 bases are shared with TRBD1. V lost 6 bases, J lost 0 bases, and 16 bases stayed unmatched. The CDR3 length is 19 residues. The germline V gene encodes CDR1 PRHDT and CDR2 FYEKMQ (reference sequence). The DNA for the CDR3 is TGTGCCAGCAGTTTCCAGGACAGGGCAGGGTGGGGAGCCAAAAACATTCAGTACTTC. This translates into CASSFQDRAGWGAKNIQYF.

This chain connects TRBV4-3 to TRBJ2-7; perhaps TRBD1 as D (5 bases). Between the trimmed V and J ends, which lost 0 bases and 4 bases, there was a span of 13 bases. The CDR3 covers 15 residues. CDR1 and CDR2 (germline): LGHNA, YSLEER. The chain's CDR3 is CASSQDPQGGYEQYF. CDR3 bases: TGCGCCAGCAGCCAAGATCCCCAGGGTGGTTACGAGCAGTACTTC.

This rearrangement joins TRBV30 to TRBJ1-2; a possible D gene is TRBD1 (5 bases). This CDR3 spans 17 amino acids. V was pared by 1 base and J by 0 bases, with 18 bases between. Looked up from germline, CDR1 is GTSNPN and CDR2 is SVGIG (reference sequence). CDR3 sequence: CAWSGWTIKIANYGYTF. As DNA, the CDR3 is TGTGCCTGGAGTGGTTGGACAATCAAAATAGCTAACTATGGCTACACCTTC.

The rearrangement uses TRBV5-6 and TRBJ1-1; unclear D gene. Trimming removed 3 bases from V and 1 base from J, with 7 bases in between. Germline CDR1 is SGHDT and CDR2 is YYEEEE. This CDR3 region has 13 residues. The CDR3: CASSSFKNTEAFF. CDR3 bases: TGTGCCAGCAGCTCATTCAAGAACACTGAAGCTTTCTTT.

The V and J genes are TRBV7-2 and TRBJ1-2; D possibly corresponds to TRBD1 (6 bases). Germline assignment: CDR1 SGHTA and CDR2 FQGNSA. The V and J ends lost 5 bases and 7 bases respectively, with 17 bases between them. The CDR3 has 14 amino acids. The CDR3 protein is CASSPRAGASGYTF. In DNA, the CDR3 is TGTGCCAGCAGCCCGAGGGCGGGGGCATCTGGCTACACCTTC.

This clone was detected once. J is TRBJ2-2 and V is TRBV5-4; D unresolved. CDR3 length equals 14 residues. Per the germline V gene, CDR1 is SGHNT and CDR2 is YYREEE (reference sequence). Deletions cut 3 bases from V and 6 bases from J, with 12 bases between. The DNA of the CDR3 is TGTGCCAGCAGCTCCCCGCCCGAGGCCGGGGAGCTGTTTTTT. Its translation: CASSSPPEAGELFF.

The chain has TRBV27 and TRBJ2-5, with D perhaps matching TRBD2 (6 bases). Trimming left V 0 bases short and J 2 bases short, with 13 bases between. This CDR3 is 16 amino acids long. CDR1 MNHEY and CDR2 SMNVEV come from the germline V gene (reference sequence). In nucleotides, the CDR3 is TGTGCCAGCAGTTTATCGGGCGGAGGGACTCAAGAGACCCAGTACTTC. The encoded protein is CASSLSGGGTQETQYF.

This clone has a handful of counts. The rearrangement uses TRBV10-3 and TRBJ1-2, with D possibly being TRBD1 (5 bases). Germline CDR1 and CDR2: ENHRY and SYGVKD. This CDR3 contains 15 residues. V lost 0 bases to trimming and J lost 6 bases, with 14 bases between them. CDR3 bases: TGTGCCATCAGTGAGTCGAGTACCAGGGAAGATGGCTACACCTTC. Protein product: CAISESSTREDGYTF.

This chain links TRBV9 with TRBJ2-1; D is possibly TRBD1 (6 bases). The CDR3 sequence is 15 residues long. In germline, CDR1 is SGDLS, CDR2 YYNGEE. V lost 0 bases, J lost 7 bases, and 14 bases lay in between. CDR3 bases: TGTGCCAGCAGCGTAGGTTGGGGGCCGGGGAATGAGCAGTTCTTC. Translating gives CASSVGWGPGNEQFF.

The chain recombines TRBV28 with TRBJ1-5; perhaps TRBD1 as D (6 bases). Trimming took off 2 bases at V and 4 bases at J, with 6 bases between the two ends. From germline, CDR1 is MDHEN and CDR2 SYDVKM. This CDR3 region has 13 residues. The DNA for the CDR3 is TGTGCCAGCAGTTTAGACAGGAATCAGCCCCAGCATTTT. This translates into CASSLDRNQPQHF. Drawing the rest from reference TRBV28 and TRBJ1-5, the complete variable domain is DVKVTQSSRYLVKRTGEKVFLECVQDMDHENMFWYRQDPGLGLRLIYFSYDVKMKEKGDIPEGYSVSREKKERFSLILESASTNQTSMYLCASSLDRNQPQHFGDGTRLSIL.

The V and J genes are TRBV30 and TRBJ2-1; 10 nucleotides agree with TRBD1. Looked up from germline, CDR1 is GTSNPN and CDR2 is SVGIG (reference sequence). The CDR3 extends over 17 amino acids. With V trimmed by 0 bases and J by 10 bases, 15 bases remained unmatched. The CDR3 region has the DNA TGTGCCTGGAGTGTACGGGCGACAGGGGGCTCCCGGGGGGAGCAGTTCTTC. This encodes CAWSVRATGGSRGEQFF.

The chain has TRBV6-6 and TRBJ1-2; D is possibly TRBD1 (6 bases). The V gene lost 7 bases and the J gene lost 2 bases, with 14 bases spanning the gap. In germline, CDR1 is MNHNY, CDR2 SVGAGI (reference sequence). CDR3 size: 14 residues. CDR3 nucleotide sequence: TGTGCCAGCACCTACCAGGACAGCAACTATGGCTACACCTTC. It codes for CASTYQDSNYGYTF.

This clone was counted a few times. The V gene is TRBV30, the J gene TRBJ1-4, with D possibly matching TRBD1 (5 bases). CDR3 size: 13 residues. From germline, CDR1 is GTSNPN and CDR2 SVGIG (reference sequence). V was pared by 3 bases and J by 6 bases, with 11 bases between. CDR3 DNA: TGTGCCTGGAGGCCGGGGGGGTATGAAAAACTGTTTTTT. Its protein is CAWRPGGYEKLFF.

The chain has TRBV11-2 and TRBJ2-1; 8 bases align to TRBD2. The CDR3 loop spans 16 amino acids. The ends lost 1 base at V and 5 bases at J; junction bases unmatched: 7. Per the germline V gene, CDR1 is SGHAT and CDR2 is FQNNGV. The CDR3 sequence is CASSLGRTSFDNEQFF. The CDR3 DNA is TGTGCCAGCAGCTTAGGGCGGACTAGCTTCGACAATGAGCAGTTCTTC.